The present T cell receptor beta chain was sequenced within a study of blood T cell repertoires in COVID-19. Here immunoSEQ multiplex PCR was the method, and the copy in TCRdb shows in-frame clones only, minus some. The table has about 190,000 clones, 65% to 80% seen once. Losses at the gene ends were 0 bases for V and 4 bases for J; bases not matched to a gene: 12. Germline loops: CDR1 LGHNT, CDR2 FRNRAP. The CDR3 covers 18 residues. Sequencing used peripheral blood. The rearrangement joins TRBV12-5 to TRBJ2-3, with TRBD2 matching 8 bases. The receptor was isolated from a man aged 45-60 years who had recovered from COVID-19. The CDR3 region is CASGLVLDGRAVADTQYF. CDR3 nucleotides: TGTGCTAGTGGTTTGGTACTCGACGGGAGGGCCGTCGCAGATACGCAGTATTTT.